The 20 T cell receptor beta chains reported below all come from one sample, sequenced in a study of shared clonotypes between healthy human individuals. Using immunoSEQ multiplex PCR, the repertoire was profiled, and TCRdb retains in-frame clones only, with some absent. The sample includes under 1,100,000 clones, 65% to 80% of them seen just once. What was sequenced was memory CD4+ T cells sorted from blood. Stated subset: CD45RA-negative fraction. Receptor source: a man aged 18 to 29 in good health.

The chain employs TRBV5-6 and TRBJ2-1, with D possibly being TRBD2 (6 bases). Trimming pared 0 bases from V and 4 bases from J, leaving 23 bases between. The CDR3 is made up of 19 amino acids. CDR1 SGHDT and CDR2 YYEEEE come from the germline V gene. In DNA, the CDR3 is TGTGCCAGCAGCTTGGATTTTCGGGCAGCCGGGACTTCATACAATGAGCAGTTCTTC. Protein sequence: CASSLDFRAAGTSYNEQFF.

In nucleotides, the CDR3 is TGTGCCAGTCGTACGCGCTCGGGGAGCACAGATACGCAGTATTTT. Its protein is CASRTRSGSTDTQYF. The V call is TRBV19, the J call TRBJ2-3, with a weak D call TRBD2 (5 bases). The V gene's germline CDR1 is LNHDA and CDR2 SQIVND (reference sequence). This CDR3 is 15 amino acids long. V dropped 8 bases and J dropped 0 bases, with 15 bases sitting between them.

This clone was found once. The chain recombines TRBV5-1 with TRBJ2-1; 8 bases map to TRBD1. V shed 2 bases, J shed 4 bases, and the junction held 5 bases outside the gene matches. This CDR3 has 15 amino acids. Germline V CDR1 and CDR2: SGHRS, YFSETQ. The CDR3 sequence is CASSFQGQEYNEQFF. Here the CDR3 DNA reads TGCGCCAGCAGCTTCCAGGGACAGGAGTACAATGAGCAGTTCTTC.

The CDR3 coding sequence is TGTGCCAGCAGAGTTGGACAGGGTAGGACTGAAGCTTTCTTT. Translation: CASRVGQGRTEAFF. This chain uses TRBV2 with TRBJ1-1, with TRBD1 matching 8 bases. V was pared by 6 bases and J by 5 bases, with 8 bases of the junction left unmatched. The CDR3 has 14 amino acids. The germline V gene has CDR1 SNHLY and CDR2 FYNNEI. Full variable domain (rest looked up from reference TRBV2 and TRBJ1-1): EPEVTQTPSHQVTQMGQEVILRCVPISNHLYFYWYRQILGQKVEFLVSFYNNEISEKSEIFDDQFSVERPDGSNFTLKIRSTKLEDSAMYFCASRVGQGRTEAFFGQGTRLTVV.

The CDR3, as DNA: TGCGCCAGCAGCCCCATTGTTACGGGGGCCTACGAGCAGTACTTC. Translating gives CASSPIVTGAYEQYF. The chain is built from TRBV4-3 and TRBJ2-7, with a tentative D call TRBD2 (6 bases). Germline CDR1 is LGHNA and CDR2 is YSLEER. The V end lost 4 bases, the J end lost 2 bases, and 15 bases lay between the germline ends. There are 15 residues in the CDR3.

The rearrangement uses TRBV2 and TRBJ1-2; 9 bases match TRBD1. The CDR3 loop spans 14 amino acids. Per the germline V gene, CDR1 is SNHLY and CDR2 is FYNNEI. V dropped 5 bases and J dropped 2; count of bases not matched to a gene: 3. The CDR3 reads CASSPQGANYGYTF. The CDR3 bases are TGTGCCAGCAGTCCACAGGGGGCGAACTATGGCTACACCTTC.

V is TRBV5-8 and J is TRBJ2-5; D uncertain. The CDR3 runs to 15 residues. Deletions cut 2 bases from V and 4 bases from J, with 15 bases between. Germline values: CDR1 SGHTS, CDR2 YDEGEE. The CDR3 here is CASSFDGFVGETQYF. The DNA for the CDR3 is TGTGCCAGCAGCTTCGACGGCTTCGTGGGAGAGACCCAGTACTTC.

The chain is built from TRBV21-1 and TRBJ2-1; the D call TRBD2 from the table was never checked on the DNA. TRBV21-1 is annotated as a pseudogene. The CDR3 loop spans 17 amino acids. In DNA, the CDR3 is TGTGCCAGCAGCAAAGTAGAGCGGGGGAGCTCCTACAATGAGCAGTTCTTC. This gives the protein CASSKVERGSSYNEQFF.

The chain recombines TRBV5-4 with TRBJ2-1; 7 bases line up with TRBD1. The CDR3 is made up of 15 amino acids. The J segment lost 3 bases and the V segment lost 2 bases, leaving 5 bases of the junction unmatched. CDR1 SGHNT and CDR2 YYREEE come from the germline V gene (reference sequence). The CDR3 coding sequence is TGTGCCAGCAGCTTCGACAGGGCACTCTACAATGAGCAGTTCTTC. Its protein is CASSFDRALYNEQFF.

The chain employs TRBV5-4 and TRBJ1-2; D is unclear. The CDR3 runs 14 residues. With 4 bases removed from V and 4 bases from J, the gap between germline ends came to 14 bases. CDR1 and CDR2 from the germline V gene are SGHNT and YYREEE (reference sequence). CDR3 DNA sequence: TGTGCCAGCAGCCCCCCGTCCACTCGCTATGGCTACACCTTC. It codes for CASSPPSTRYGYTF.

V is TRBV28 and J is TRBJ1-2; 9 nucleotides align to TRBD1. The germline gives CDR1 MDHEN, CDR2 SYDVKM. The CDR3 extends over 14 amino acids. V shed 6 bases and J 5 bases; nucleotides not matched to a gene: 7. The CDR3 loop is CASSPGTGRYGYTF. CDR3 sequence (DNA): TGTGCCAGCAGCCCAGGGACAGGGAGATATGGCTACACCTTC.

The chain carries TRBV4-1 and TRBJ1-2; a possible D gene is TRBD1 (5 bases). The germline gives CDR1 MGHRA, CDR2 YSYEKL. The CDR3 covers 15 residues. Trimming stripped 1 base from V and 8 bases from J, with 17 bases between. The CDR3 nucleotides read TGCGCCAGCAGCCAAGCACAAGCAGGGAGGGTGGGCTACACCTTC. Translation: CASSQAQAGRVGYTF.

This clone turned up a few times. The CDR3 nucleotides are TGTGCCAGCAATCATCGGACTAGCGGAACCTACAATGAGCAGTTCTTC. Its protein is CASNHRTSGTYNEQFF. J is TRBJ2-1 and V is TRBV7-9, with 10 bases that match TRBD2. Trimming at V came to 7 bases and at J to 2 bases, leaving 8 bases not matched to a gene. The CDR3 is 16 residues long. CDR1 and CDR2 (germline): SEHNR, FQNEAQ (reference sequence).

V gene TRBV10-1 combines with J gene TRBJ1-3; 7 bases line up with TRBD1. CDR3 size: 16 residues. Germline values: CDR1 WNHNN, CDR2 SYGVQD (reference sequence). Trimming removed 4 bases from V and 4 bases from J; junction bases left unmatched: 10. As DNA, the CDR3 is TGCGCCAGCAGTGGTACCCGACAGGGTGCGGGAAACACCATATATTTT. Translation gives CASSGTRQGAGNTIYF.

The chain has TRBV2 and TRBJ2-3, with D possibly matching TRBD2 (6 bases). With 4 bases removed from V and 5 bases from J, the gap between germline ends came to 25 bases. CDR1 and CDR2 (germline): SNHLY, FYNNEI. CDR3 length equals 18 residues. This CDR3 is CASSGKGEVLSGRDTQYF. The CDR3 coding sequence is TGTGCCAGCAGTGGGAAAGGGGAGGTTTTATCTGGACGAGATACGCAGTATTTT.

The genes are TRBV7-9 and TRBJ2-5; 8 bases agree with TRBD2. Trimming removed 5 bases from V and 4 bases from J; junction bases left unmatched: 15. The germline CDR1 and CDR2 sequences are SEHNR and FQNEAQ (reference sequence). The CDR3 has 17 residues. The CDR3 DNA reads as TGTGCCAGCAGCCACGGTAGCGGGGTAACTTGGGGAGAGACCCAGTACTTC. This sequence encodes CASSHGSGVTWGETQYF.

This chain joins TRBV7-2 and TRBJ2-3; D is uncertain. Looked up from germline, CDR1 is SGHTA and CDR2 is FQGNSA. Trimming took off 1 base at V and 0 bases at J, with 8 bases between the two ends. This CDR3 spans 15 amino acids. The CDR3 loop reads CASSLVGKSTDTQYF. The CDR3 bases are TGTGCCAGCAGCTTAGTGGGAAAGAGCACAGATACGCAGTATTTT.

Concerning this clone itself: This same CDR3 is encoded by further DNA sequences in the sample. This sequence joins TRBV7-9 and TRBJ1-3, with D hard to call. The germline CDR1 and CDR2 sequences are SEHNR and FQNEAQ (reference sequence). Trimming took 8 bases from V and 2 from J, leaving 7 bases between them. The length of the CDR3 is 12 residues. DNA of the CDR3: TGTGCCAGCTCTTCCCCTGGAAACACCATATATTTT. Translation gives CASSSPGNTIYF.

DNA for the CDR3: TGTGCCAGTAGTCAGGGGGATGGCAATCAGCCCCAGCATTTT. It encodes CASSQGDGNQPQHF. This sequence joins TRBV19 and TRBJ1-5; 7 nucleotides align to TRBD1. Per germline, CDR1 LNHDA and CDR2 SQIVND (reference sequence). V lost 5 bases, J lost 2 bases, and 3 bases stayed unmatched. The CDR3 sequence is 14 residues long.

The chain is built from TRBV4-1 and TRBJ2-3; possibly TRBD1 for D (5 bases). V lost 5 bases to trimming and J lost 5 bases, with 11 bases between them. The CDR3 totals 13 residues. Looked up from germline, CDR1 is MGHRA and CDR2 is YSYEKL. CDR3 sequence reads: CASSTQGVDTQYF. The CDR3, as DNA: TGCGCCAGCAGCACGCAAGGGGTAGATACGCAGTATTTT.